This T cell receptor beta chain was observed in a study of T cells after yellow fever vaccination. Study-wide context: With SMART-Seq v4 Ultra Low Input, the fractions containing low cell numbers were prepared. General study results and limits: Boosting was followed by the reappearance of most primary-vaccination clones (roughly 96% CD4, about 90% CD8).

5'RACE template switching generated TCR cDNA, adding a universal primer site and UMIs. From the 5' RACE reads, TCRdb called clonotypes with MiXCR, one entry per CDR3 protein. The table has approximately 150,000 distinct CDR3 sequences, about a tenth seen once; the top ten hold around 40%. V dropped 4 bases and J dropped 7; count of bases not matched to a gene: 7. The CDR3 is made up of 14 amino acids. Germline CDR1 and CDR2: SGHAT and FQNNGV. This clonotype has just a few counts. Its antigen is unidentified. This TCR was sampled from a man between 18 and 35 years old who received the YFV17D yellow fever vaccine. The sample in question was CD8+ T cells sorted from PBMCs, obtained 45 days after the yellow fever booster vaccination. This sequence joins TRBV11-2 and TRBJ2-1, with 7 bases fitting TRBD1. For the CDR3, the DNA is TGTGCCAGCAGCTCCTACCGGACAGGAAATGAGCAGTTCTTC. It specifies CASSSYRTGNEQFF.